The rows below give T cell receptor beta chains drawn from one sample of a study of cytomegalovirus exposure and HLA in healthy donors. Data came from immunoSEQ multiplex PCR; TCRdb stores just in-frame clones and leaves some out. The sample contains over 75,000 clones, around 80% of which appear only once. Sequenced: PBMCs. The receptors come from a male donor in good health and CMV-seropositive. Each CDR3 is given with its conserved first and last residue. Each record gives: clone size, V gene, J gene, D gene, CDR3 protein, CDR3 DNA. A D gene is named only where the DNA matches it firmly. The listing skips clone size in some rows; elsewhere it reads once, few, many or a size class.

.	TRBV5-1	TRBJ2-7	.	CASSLEGLGTAYEQYF	TGCGCCAGCAGCCTGGAGGGGTTGGGGACAGCCTACGAGCAGTACTTC
.	TRBV27	TRBJ1-6	TRBD1	CASSSPDRDSPLHF	TGTGCCAGCAGTTCCCCGGACAGGGATTCACCCCTCCACTTT
once	TRBV27	TRBJ1-2	TRBD1	CASSLTGGSYGYTF	TGTGCCAGCAGCTTGACAGGGGGCAGCTATGGCTACACCTTC
few	TRBV7-2	TRBJ1-1	.	CASSMDRNTEAFF	TGTGCCAGCAGCATGGACAGGAACACTGAAGCTTTCTTT
.	TRBV5-6	TRBJ2-1	TRBD2	CASSLASGGTSGEQFF	TGTGCCAGCAGCTTGGCTAGCGGGGGCACTAGTGGTGAGCAGTTCTTC
.	TRBV5-4	TRBJ1-6	TRBD1	CASSPGQPYNSPLHF	TGTGCCAGCAGCCCGGGACAGCCCTATAATTCACCCCTCCACTTT
.	TRBV7-2	TRBJ1-1	.	CASSLSSALNTEAFF	TGTGCCAGCAGCTTATCCTCAGCGTTGAACACTGAAGCTTTCTTT
.	TRBV19	TRBJ1-2	.	CASSKTENGYTF	TGTGCCAGTAGTAAGACAGAGAATGGCTACACCTTC
.	TRBV30	TRBJ1-2	.	CAWSTGISTRGYTF	TGTGCCTGGAGTACAGGGATTTCCACTCGAGGCTACACCTTC
.	TRBV27	TRBJ1-1	.	CASSPLAGRETEAFF	TGTGCCAGCAGTCCCCTGGCAGGGAGGGAGACTGAAGCTTTCTTT
.	TRBV18	TRBJ2-7	.	CASSPERASSYEQYF	TGTGCCAGCTCCCCGGAGCGGGCCAGCTCCTACGAGCAGTACTTC
once	TRBV6-5	TRBJ2-3	.	CASRTDGTDTQYF	TGTGCCAGCCGGACAGACGGGACAGATACGCAGTATTTT
.	TRBV6-1	TRBJ1-5	TRBD1	CVSSEVGQSFSNQPQHF	TGTGTCAGCAGTGAAGTGGGACAGTCCTTTAGCAATCAGCCCCAGCATTTT
few	TRBV5-6	TRBJ1-2	.	CASSGQFNYGYTF	TGTGCCAGCAGCGGACAGTTTAACTATGGCTACACCTTC
.	TRBV7-9	TRBJ1-2	.	CASSLLTGGYGYTF	TGTGCCAGCAGCCTCTTGACCGGAGGGTATGGCTACACCTTC
few	TRBV29-1	TRBJ2-2	.	CSVVGPSLGELFF	TGCAGCGTTGTGGGGCCGAGTCTCGGGGAGCTGTTTTTT
few	TRBV7-9	TRBJ1-4	.	CASSAQLEKLFF	TGTGCCAGCAGCGCACAGTTGGAAAAACTGTTTTTT
.	TRBV7-8	TRBJ2-7	TRBD2	CASAMRAGSRSYEQYF	TGTGCCAGCGCCATGAGAGCGGGGTCGAGGAGCTACGAGCAGTACTTC
.	TRBV7-6	TRBJ2-5	.	CASSLTPRGTQYF	TGTGCCAGCAGCTTAACCCCGCGGGGGACCCAGTACTTC
.	TRBV4-1	TRBJ2-5	TRBD2	CASSQGRGSGGKKETQYF	TGCGCCAGCAGCCAAGGGAGGGGCAGCGGGGGAAAGAAAGAGACCCAGTACTTC
.	TRBV7-3	TRBJ1-3	TRBD1	CASSLSARGDSGNTIYF	TGTGCCAGCAGCTTAAGTGCCAGGGGGGACTCTGGAAACACCATATATTTT
.	TRBV5-4	TRBJ2-3	TRBD2	CASSSGTSGVSRNTQYF	TGTGCCAGCAGCTCCGGGACTAGCGGGGTGAGTCGAAATACGCAGTATTTT
few	TRBV5-5	TRBJ2-7	TRBD2	CASSTTSGISYEQYF	TGTGCCAGCAGCACGACTAGCGGGATATCCTACGAGCAGTACTTC
.	TRBV6-5	TRBJ1-2	.	CASLGGREITYGYTF	TGTGCCAGCTTGGGGGGGAGGGAGATAACCTATGGCTACACCTTC
.	TRBV5-1	TRBJ2-2	.	CASSLGTTNTGELFF	TGCGCCAGCAGCCTGGGGACAACGAACACCGGGGAGCTGTTTTTT
.	TRBV6-1	TRBJ1-3	TRBD1	CASSASFGTVSGNTIYF	TGTGCCAGCAGTGCGAGTTTTGGGACAGTCTCTGGAAACACCATATATTTT
.	TRBV5-6	TRBJ1-1	.	CASSLSGEVNTEAFF	TGTGCCAGCAGCTTGTCGGGGGAAGTTAACACTGAAGCTTTCTTT
.	TRBV9	TRBJ2-5	.	CASSVSGGETQYF	TGTGCCAGCAGCGTATCTGGGGGCGAGACCCAGTACTTC
.	TRBV2	TRBJ1-6	.	CASSLTDVVSPLHF	TGTGCCAGCAGCCTCACAGACGTTGTATCCCCCCTCCACTTT
.	TRBV6-5	TRBJ1-1	.	CASRGGRPQTEAFF	TGTGCCAGCAGGGGGGGACGGCCCCAAACTGAAGCTTTCTTT
once	TRBV2	TRBJ1-2	.	CASSEVGGYDGYTF	TGTGCCAGCAGTGAAGTTGGAGGGTACGATGGCTACACCTTC
.	TRBV5-4	TRBJ2-3	TRBD2	CASSFPGGITDTQYF	TGTGCCAGCAGCTTCCCGGGGGGGATCACAGATACGCAGTATTTT
.	TRBV4-2	TRBJ2-3	TRBD2	CASSQERLAGWSTDTQYF	TGTGCCAGCAGCCAAGAGAGACTAGCGGGGTGGAGCACAGATACGCAGTATTTT
.	TRBV4-1	TRBJ2-7	.	CASSQSRGGLLSYEQYF	TGCGCCAGCAGCCAATCGAGGGGGGGACTCCTTTCCTACGAGCAGTACTTC
few	TRBV5-1	TRBJ1-2	TRBD1	CASSLEQGIGYTF	TGCGCCAGCAGCTTGGAACAGGGGATCGGCTACACCTTC
.	TRBV7-2	TRBJ2-6	.	CASSLVYRGSGANVLTF	TGTGCCAGCAGCTTAGTTTACCGGGGGAGTGGGGCCAACGTCCTGACTTTC
once	TRBV6-6	TRBJ2-2	.	CASSYQGMGGELFF	TGTGCCAGCAGTTATCAGGGCATGGGCGGGGAGCTGTTTTTT
.	TRBV30	TRBJ1-4	.	CAWNGGLEEKLFF	TGTGCCTGGAACGGGGGGCTGGAAGAAAAACTGTTTTTT
.	TRBV21-1	TRBJ2-7	.	CASSKDLSGRASSHEQYF	TGTGCCAGCAGCAAAGATTTGTCAGGGCGAGCCTCCTCCCACGAGCAGTACTTC
.	TRBV18	TRBJ1-3	.	CASSPGRSLSSGNTIYF	TGTGCCAGCTCCCCGGGTAGAAGCTTGAGCTCTGGAAACACCATATATTTT
once	TRBV4-3	TRBJ2-1	TRBD2	CASSPRTSGGPEQFF	TGCGCCAGCAGCCCACGGACTAGCGGGGGTCCTGAGCAGTTCTTC